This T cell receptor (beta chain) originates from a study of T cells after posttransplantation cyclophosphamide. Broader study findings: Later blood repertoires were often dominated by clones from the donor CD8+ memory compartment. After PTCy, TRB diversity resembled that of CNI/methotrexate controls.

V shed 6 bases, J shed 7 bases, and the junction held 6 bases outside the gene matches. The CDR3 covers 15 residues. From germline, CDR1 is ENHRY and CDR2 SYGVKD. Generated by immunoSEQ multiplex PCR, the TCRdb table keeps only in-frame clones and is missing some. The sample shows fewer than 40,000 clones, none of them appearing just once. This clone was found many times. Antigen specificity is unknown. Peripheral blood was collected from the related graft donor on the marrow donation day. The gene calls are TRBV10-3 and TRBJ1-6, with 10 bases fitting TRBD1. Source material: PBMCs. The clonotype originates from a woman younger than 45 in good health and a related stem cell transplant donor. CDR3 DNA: TGTGCCATCAGAGGGACAGGGGCAAAAAATTCACCCCTCCACTTT. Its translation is CAIRGTGAKNSPLHF.